This section outlines one T cell receptor (beta chain) sequence together with its context. Its antigen remains unknown. The source of the sample is a study of cytomegalovirus exposure and HLA in healthy donors. PCR involved 60 Vbeta and 13 Jbeta primers. Repertoires were generated with immunoSEQ multiplex PCR, while TCRdb's copy carries only in-frame clones and drops some. The sample lists some 180,000 clones; nearly 80% were seen once. Nominally healthy donors were sampled, though unrecorded immune exposures were likely. Study observations and caveats: With further analysis later on, most CMV-associated TCR beta chains appeared HLA-restricted. The study recorded 160 or so TCR beta chains that were cytomegalovirus-associated.

Germline loops: CDR1 MGHRA, CDR2 YSYEKL. CDR3 length equals 14 residues. With 3 bases removed from V and 6 bases from J, the gap between germline ends came to 14 bases. This chain joins TRBV4-1 and TRBJ1-2; the D gene is possibly TRBD1 (6 bases). The sample consisted of PBMCs. The receptor's source is a female donor in good health and CMV-seronegative. The CDR3 DNA is TGCGCCAGCAGCCAGGCCGGTACAGGGAATGGCTACACCTTC. Translated: CASSQAGTGNGYTF.